A selection of T cell receptor beta chains follows, all from one sample in a study of CXCR3-negative and CXCR3-positive naive CD8 T cells. TCRdb reanalyzed the 5' RACE reads and collapses them to one entry per CDR3 protein, without DNA. The listing records about 45,000 distinct CDR3 sequences. The sample comprised memory CD8+ T cells from blood. Receptors originate from a human donor in good health. Some clones in this sample may be carry-over from other donors' samples. CDR3s include the opening cysteine and the closing phenylalanine or tryptophan. Clone size is given for some rows only: seen once, a few or many times, or a class if the clone is expanded.

abundance: .
j_gene: TRBJ1-1
v_gene: TRBV18
CDR3aa: CASSPSGPEAFF

abundance: .
j_gene: TRBJ2-7
v_gene: TRBV7-6
CDR3aa: CASSLEGQRAYEQYF

abundance: .
j_gene: TRBJ2-3
v_gene: TRBV20-1
CDR3aa: CSARVGGTDTQYF

abundance: .
j_gene: TRBJ2-1
v_gene: TRBV7-6
CDR3aa: CASSSRDKHNEQFF

abundance: .
j_gene: TRBJ2-2
v_gene: TRBV29-1
CDR3aa: CSVVRSNTGELFF

abundance: .
j_gene: TRBJ2-1
v_gene: TRBV20-1
CDR3aa: CSARGPQDNEQFF

abundance: .
j_gene: TRBJ2-7
v_gene: TRBV19
CDR3aa: CASTPAISSGEQYF

abundance: .
j_gene: TRBJ1-5
v_gene: TRBV27
CDR3aa: CASSFRTGTQPQHF

abundance: .
j_gene: TRBJ2-2
v_gene: TRBV19
CDR3aa: CASTPRGYNTGELFF

abundance: .
j_gene: TRBJ2-1
v_gene: TRBV6-2/TRBV6-3
CDR3aa: CASSYSSGVGEQFF

abundance: .
j_gene: TRBJ2-5
v_gene: TRBV6-5
CDR3aa: CASSLLAGEGGETQYF

abundance: .
j_gene: TRBJ2-3
v_gene: TRBV29-1
CDR3aa: CSAVTQRKALTDTQYF

abundance: .
j_gene: TRBJ1-1
v_gene: TRBV20-1
CDR3aa: CSAIQGDPEAFF

abundance: .
j_gene: TRBJ1-1
v_gene: TRBV5-6
CDR3aa: CASSLGQDTEAFF

abundance: .
j_gene: TRBJ2-1
v_gene: TRBV11-2
CDR3aa: CASSLDVFEQFF

abundance: .
j_gene: TRBJ2-2
v_gene: TRBV25-1
CDR3aa: CASSGLGEPNTGELFF

abundance: .
j_gene: TRBJ2-3
v_gene: TRBV7-8
CDR3aa: CASSLAGLGASGGHTDTQYF

abundance: .
j_gene: TRBJ2-3
v_gene: TRBV6-2/TRBV6-3
CDR3aa: CASSYQGYFSTDTQYF

abundance: .
j_gene: TRBJ2-1
v_gene: TRBV29-1
CDR3aa: CSVDSAVGYNEQFF

abundance: .
j_gene: TRBJ2-1
v_gene: TRBV6-4
CDR3aa: CASSDMGGEGDEQFF

abundance: .
j_gene: TRBJ2-3
v_gene: TRBV28
CDR3aa: CASSPGDTQYF

abundance: .
j_gene: TRBJ2-3
v_gene: TRBV25-1
CDR3aa: CASSESRGTSSGGYGTQYF

abundance: .
j_gene: TRBJ1-6
v_gene: TRBV5-1
CDR3aa: CASSLDRGSPLHF

abundance: .
j_gene: TRBJ2-1
v_gene: TRBV12-3/TRBV12-4
CDR3aa: CASHDGTLNYNEQFF

abundance: .
j_gene: TRBJ2-2
v_gene: TRBV20-1
CDR3aa: CSASVVWGGESGELFF

abundance: .
j_gene: TRBJ2-5
v_gene: TRBV10-3
CDR3aa: CAISAEGSGGLQETQYF

abundance: .
j_gene: TRBJ2-1
v_gene: TRBV11-1
CDR3aa: CASSRTGNHNEQFF

abundance: .
j_gene: TRBJ2-1
v_gene: TRBV4-3
CDR3aa: CASSQDAGGPREQFF

abundance: .
j_gene: TRBJ1-1
v_gene: TRBV29-1
CDR3aa: CSVEGGQTNTEAFF

abundance: .
j_gene: TRBJ2-2
v_gene: TRBV6-5
CDR3aa: CASSYGTTVAGELFF

abundance: .
j_gene: TRBJ2-3
v_gene: TRBV23-1
CDR3aa: CASSQSTMLSDTQYF

abundance: .
j_gene: TRBJ2-1
v_gene: TRBV7-9
CDR3aa: CASRIGDSYNEQFF

abundance: .
j_gene: TRBJ2-5
v_gene: TRBV27
CDR3aa: CASSLYHQETQYF

abundance: medium-sized
j_gene: TRBJ1-5
v_gene: TRBV20-1
CDR3aa: CSALSGGPSGNQPQHF

abundance: .
j_gene: TRBJ2-3
v_gene: TRBV19
CDR3aa: CASSINLKKDTQYF

abundance: .
j_gene: TRBJ2-7
v_gene: TRBV6-2/TRBV6-3
CDR3aa: CASSSPDEQYF

abundance: .
j_gene: TRBJ2-3
v_gene: TRBV7-8
CDR3aa: CASSALDRVGTDTQYF

abundance: .
j_gene: TRBJ2-2
v_gene: TRBV7-6
CDR3aa: CASSLDVGTGELFF

abundance: .
j_gene: TRBJ2-2
v_gene: TRBV7-6
CDR3aa: CASSGNTGELFF

abundance: .
j_gene: TRBJ2-7
v_gene: TRBV14
CDR3aa: CASSPEPGEQYF

abundance: .
j_gene: TRBJ1-5
v_gene: TRBV20-1
CDR3aa: CSARGGAYSNQPQHF

abundance: .
j_gene: TRBJ2-2
v_gene: TRBV2
CDR3aa: CASSPTGTASNTGELFF

abundance: .
j_gene: TRBJ2-7
v_gene: TRBV5-1
CDR3aa: CASSFSFAGAYEQYF

abundance: .
j_gene: TRBJ1-5
v_gene: TRBV7-9
CDR3aa: CASSVGTGDHQPQHF

abundance: .
j_gene: TRBJ1-2
v_gene: TRBV20-1
CDR3aa: CSARDRDSVYGYTF

abundance: .
j_gene: TRBJ2-7
v_gene: TRBV21-1
CDR3aa: CASSKGDRAYEQYF

abundance: .
j_gene: TRBJ2-3
v_gene: TRBV6-2/TRBV6-3
CDR3aa: CASSSSDRFTDTQYF

abundance: .
j_gene: TRBJ1-2
v_gene: TRBV5-1
CDR3aa: CASSMDSYGYTF

abundance: .
j_gene: TRBJ2-2
v_gene: TRBV11-2
CDR3aa: CASSPGRGGRDDTGELFF

abundance: .
j_gene: TRBJ2-7
v_gene: TRBV28
CDR3aa: CASRGDRGPEQYF

abundance: .
j_gene: TRBJ2-1
v_gene: TRBV29-1
CDR3aa: CSVEKQASSYNEQFF

abundance: .
j_gene: TRBJ1-1
v_gene: TRBV7-9
CDR3aa: CASSLEEAADTEAFF

abundance: .
j_gene: TRBJ1-5
v_gene: TRBV12-3/TRBV12-4
CDR3aa: CASSFSRAEQPQHF

abundance: .
j_gene: TRBJ2-3
v_gene: TRBV7-9
CDR3aa: CASSLVLASFPDTQYF

abundance: .
j_gene: TRBJ2-1
v_gene: TRBV6-1
CDR3aa: CASSESSGTTNEQFF

abundance: .
j_gene: TRBJ2-1
v_gene: TRBV6-5
CDR3aa: CASSYEADGEQFF

abundance: .
j_gene: TRBJ2-1
v_gene: TRBV10-3
CDR3aa: CAISDPRDHLYNEQFF

abundance: .
j_gene: TRBJ2-5
v_gene: TRBV29-1
CDR3aa: CSVEGQDQETQYF

abundance: .
j_gene: TRBJ2-1
v_gene: TRBV20-1
CDR3aa: CSATSGGSSYNEQFF

abundance: .
j_gene: TRBJ2-5
v_gene: TRBV7-2
CDR3aa: CASSYIPWTGNQETQYF